These 4 T cell receptor beta chains share one sample of origin, sequenced in a study of memory CD4+ T cells and cytomegalovirus serostatus. Sequencing was performed with immunoSEQ multiplex PCR; in TCRdb, only in-frame clones are kept and a portion is missing. The sample includes 45,000 to 65,000 clones, 80% to 90% of them seen just once. Single viable CD3+CD4+CD8-CD45RO+ cells were sorted as the memory CD4+ T cells. Input material: memory CD4+ T cells from blood. The origin of the receptors is an adult in good health and CMV-seropositive.

The CDR3 DNA reads as TGTGCCAGCAGCTTGGTACGGGGTCAGCCCCAGCATTTT. As protein: CASSLVRGQPQHF. The chain has TRBV5-5 and TRBJ1-5; D not certain. From germline, CDR1 is SGHKS and CDR2 YYEKEE (reference sequence). Trimming took 0 bases from V and 6 from J, leaving 7 bases between them. The CDR3 has 13 residues.

The J gene is TRBJ2-7, the V gene TRBV6-5; a possible D gene is TRBD1 (7 bases). CDR1 MNHEY and CDR2 SVGAGI come from the germline V gene. This CDR3 is built from 13 residues. V lost 6 bases, J lost 3 bases, and 12 bases lay in between. CDR3 sequence reads: CASRRDSRYEQYF. Written as DNA, the CDR3 is TGTGCCAGCAGGCGGGACAGCCGCTACGAGCAGTACTTC.

V and J are TRBV7-6 and TRBJ2-3; 11 bases fit TRBD2. V dropped 3 bases and J dropped 4; count of bases not matched to a gene: 12. Germline loops: CDR1 SGHVS, CDR2 FNYEAQ. The CDR3 length is 18 residues. The CDR3 DNA reads as TGTGCCAGCAGCTTCATGCCGATAGCGGGAGGGTCCGCAGATACGCAGTATTTT. Translated, it gives CASSFMPIAGGSADTQYF.

The chain uses TRBV27 and TRBJ2-7, with a tentative D call TRBD2 (6 bases). V was clipped by 5 bases and J by 7 bases, with 15 bases between them. This CDR3 has 13 amino acids. The germline V gene has CDR1 MNHEY and CDR2 SMNVEV (reference sequence). The CDR3 protein is CASSGTVLGEQYF. CDR3 DNA: TGTGCCAGCAGTGGGACTGTGCTGGGGGAGCAGTACTTC.